These 4 T cell receptor beta chains came from one sample sequenced in a study of cytotoxic CD8 clonotypes in ibrutinib-treated CLL. Only in-frame clones appear in the TCRdb table, and some are missing; sequencing was by immunoSEQ multiplex PCR. The data hold approximately 200,000 clones, with approximately 68% observed a single time. Material: PBMCs, obtained after 24 months of ibrutinib treatment. These receptor sequences come from a human donor with chronic lymphocytic leukemia.

The J gene is TRBJ2-3, the V gene TRBV7-6, with 11 bases aligning to TRBD2. V trimming: 6 bases; J trimming: 5 bases; junction bases outside the gene matches: 1. Germline CDR1 is SGHVS and CDR2 is FNYEAQ. The CDR3 is made up of 13 amino acids. CDR3 sequence: CASRGTSGDTQYF. For the CDR3, the DNA is TGTGCCAGCAGAGGGACTAGCGGAGATACGCAGTATTTT.

This sequence joins TRBV10-2 and TRBJ2-7, with 7 positions matching TRBD2. The trim removed 1 base at V and 8 bases at J, leaving 11 bases unmatched. From germline, CDR1 is WSHSY and CDR2 SAAADI. CDR3 length: 15 residues. The CDR3 nucleotides are TGCGCCAGCAGTGAGTGGGGAGGGACCTACTTAAAGCAGTACTTC. This codes for CASSEWGGTYLKQYF.

The chain carries TRBV19 and TRBJ2-5; 7 bases align to TRBD2. Unmatched junction bases numbered 10, after V lost 4 bases and J lost 5 bases. Germline V lookup: CDR1 LNHDA, CDR2 SQIVND (reference sequence). The CDR3 totals 15 residues. CDR3 bases: TGTGCCAGTAGTACGTCTGCGGGAGTAGGGGAGACCCAGTACTTC. It translates to CASSTSAGVGETQYF.

This chain uses TRBV28 with TRBJ2-7, with 11 bases matching TRBD2. The CDR3 has 15 amino acids. Germline assignment: CDR1 MDHEN and CDR2 SYDVKM. The J segment lost 2 bases and the V segment lost 5 bases, leaving 5 bases of the junction unmatched. For the CDR3, the DNA is TGTGCCAGCAGTCAACCTAGCGGGAGGACCTACGAGCAGTACTTC. Protein product: CASSQPSGRTYEQYF. Full variable domain (remainder filled in from reference TRBV28 and TRBJ2-7): DVKVTQSSRYLVKRTGEKVFLECVQDMDHENMFWYRQDPGLGLRLIYFSYDVKMKEKGDIPEGYSVSREKKERFSLILESASTNQTSMYLCASSQPSGRTYEQYFGPGTRLTVT.